This T cell receptor (beta chain) was sequenced during a study of blood T cell repertoires in COVID-19. Profiling relied on immunoSEQ multiplex PCR, and the TCRdb table lists in-frame clones only, not all of them. The sample records about 280,000 clones, approximately 90% being singletons. Germline V gene data show CDR1 as SGHAT and CDR2 as FQNNGV. The ends lost 5 bases at V and 7 bases at J; junction bases unmatched: 10. This CDR3 is 15 amino acids long. The origin of this receptor is a woman in her thirties or forties who had recovered from COVID-19. Specimen: PBMCs or T cells enriched from blood (not recorded which). This rearrangement joins TRBV11-2 to TRBJ1-2, with 10 bases aligning to TRBD1. The CDR3 DNA reads as TGTGCCAGCAGCCCTACCACCGGGACAGGGGTTGGCTACACCTTC. Residues: CASSPTTGTGVGYTF.